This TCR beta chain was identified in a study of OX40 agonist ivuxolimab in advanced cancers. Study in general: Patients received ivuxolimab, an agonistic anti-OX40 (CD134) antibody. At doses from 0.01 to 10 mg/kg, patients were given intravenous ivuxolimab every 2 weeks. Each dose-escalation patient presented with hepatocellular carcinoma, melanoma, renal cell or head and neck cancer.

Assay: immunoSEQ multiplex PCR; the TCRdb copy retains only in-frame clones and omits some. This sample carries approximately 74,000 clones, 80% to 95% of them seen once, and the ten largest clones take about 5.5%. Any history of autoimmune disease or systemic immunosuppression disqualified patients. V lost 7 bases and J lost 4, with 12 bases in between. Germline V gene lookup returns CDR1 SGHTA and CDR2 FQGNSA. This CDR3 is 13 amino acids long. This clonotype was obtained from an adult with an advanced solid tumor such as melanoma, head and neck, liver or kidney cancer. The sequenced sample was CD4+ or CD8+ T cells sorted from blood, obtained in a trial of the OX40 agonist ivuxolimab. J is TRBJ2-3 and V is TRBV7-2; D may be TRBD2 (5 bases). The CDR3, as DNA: TGTGCCAGCACCACGATGGGAGCAGATACGCAGTATTTT. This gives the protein CASTTMGADTQYF.